Shown below are 20 T cell receptor beta chains from a single sample sequenced in a study of vaccination effects on CD4 cells after COVID-19. No antigen has been assigned to these receptors. The repertoire was sequenced with immunoSEQ multiplex PCR; TCRdb's copy has only in-frame clones and lacks some. Found here are about 63,000 clones, 75% of them singletons; the top ten hold 3.5% to 4.5%. Ahead of sequencing, the ViraFEST assay grew antigen-specific CD4+ T cells using viral peptide pools. Following culture for around 10 days, CD4+ T cells were isolated. Nucleocapsid antibody tests were negative, and the vaccine recipients had no prior SARS-CoV-2 infection. Here the sequenced sample was CD4+ T cells from PBMCs cultured with HCoV-OC43 spike peptides, taken before COVID-19 vaccination. Subset denoted: HCoV-OC43 spike overlapping peptide pool stimulation. The receptor set was obtained from a human donor who received a COVID-19 vaccine.

The J gene is TRBJ1-2, the V gene TRBV11-1, with D unclear. Germline lookup yields CDR1 SGHAT and CDR2 FQDESV (reference sequence). The CDR3 has 13 amino acids. Between the trimmed V and J ends, which lost 3 bases and 4 bases, there was a span of 9 bases. In DNA, the CDR3 is TGTGCCAGCAGCTTCGACGGAAGCTATGGCTACACCTTC. It is translated as CASSFDGSYGYTF.

The V call is TRBV3-1 (or the pseudogene TRBV3-2), the J call TRBJ2-2; TRBD2 agrees at 16 bases. From germline, CDR1 is LGHDT and CDR2 YNNKEL (reference sequence). V gave up 4 bases and J gave up 5 bases; unmatched junction bases: 4. CDR3 length: 17 residues. CDR3 in DNA: TGTGCCAGCAGCCTCGGGACTAGCGGGGGGGTGACCGGGGAGCTGTTTTTT. This gives the protein CASSLGTSGGVTGELFF.

V is TRBV18 and J is TRBJ2-3; a possible D gene is TRBD2 (6 bases). The V end lost 3 bases, the J end lost 6 bases, and 16 bases lay between the germline ends. The CDR3 is made up of 15 amino acids. Germline CDR1 reads KGHSH; CDR2 reads LQKENI. The CDR3 sequence: CASSPEGLLGDTQYF. Here the CDR3 DNA reads TGTGCCAGCTCACCGGAGGGACTCTTAGGCGATACGCAGTATTTT.

V gene TRBV11-2 combines with J gene TRBJ1-2, with D possibly matching TRBD1 (5 bases). Germline CDR1 reads SGHAT; CDR2 reads FQNNGV. This CDR3 contains 12 residues. V lost 6 bases, J lost 8 bases, and 13 bases lay in between. As DNA, the CDR3 is TGTGCCAGCAGTTCTGGGGGTGGGGGCTACACCTTC. This encodes CASSSGGGGYTF.

The J gene is TRBJ2-5, the V gene TRBV2, with 7 bases identical to TRBD2. Looked up from germline, CDR1 is SNHLY and CDR2 is FYNNEI. The CDR3 loop spans 16 amino acids. V gave up 4 bases and J gave up 0 bases; unmatched junction bases: 8. The CDR3 sequence: CASSGGGTAYQETQYF. CDR3 coding DNA: TGTGCCAGCAGTGGGGGGGGGACGGCGTACCAAGAGACCCAGTACTTC.

The genes are TRBV5-4 and TRBJ1-2; 8 nucleotides line up with TRBD1. Germline V CDR1 and CDR2: SGHNT, YYREEE (reference sequence). V gave up 4 bases and J gave up 8 bases; unmatched junction bases: 7. The CDR3 is 13 residues long. DNA for the CDR3: TGTGCCAGCAGCCCGGGACAGGAAGAAGGCTACACCTTC. This codes for CASSPGQEEGYTF.

This chain uses TRBV19 with TRBJ1-3; 9 nucleotides line up with TRBD1. The length of the CDR3 is 15 residues. J was trimmed by 4 bases and V by 7 bases; bases with no gene match: 8. In germline, CDR1 is LNHDA, CDR2 SQIVND (reference sequence). The CDR3: CASKPGQGAGNTIYF. DNA for the CDR3: TGTGCCAGTAAACCGGGACAGGGTGCGGGAAACACCATATATTTT.

The gene calls are TRBV6-5 and TRBJ1-2, with a possible D match to TRBD1 (5 bases). Germline V lookup: CDR1 MNHEY, CDR2 SVGAGI. The CDR3 has 14 amino acids. The V and J ends lost 7 bases and 6 bases respectively, with 18 bases between them. The CDR3 bases are TGTGCCAGCATCTTCCAGGGCCCTCCCAATGGCTACACCTTC. This codes for CASIFQGPPNGYTF.

The rearrangement joins TRBV2 to TRBJ1-5, with D uncertain. The CDR3 runs to 12 residues. Per the germline V gene, CDR1 is SNHLY and CDR2 is FYNNEI. Trimming took 4 bases from V and 1 from J, leaving 2 bases between them. The CDR3 protein is CASSGSNQPQHF. The CDR3 nucleotides read TGTGCCAGCAGTGGGAGCAATCAGCCCCAGCATTTT.

This clone was seen a handful of times. The genes are TRBV2 and TRBJ1-2; TRBD1 aligns across 10 bases. Germline V gives CDR1 SNHLY, CDR2 FYNNEI. The CDR3 is 12 residues long. J gave up 3 bases and V 9 bases, and 1 base lay outside the gene matches. The CDR3 DNA reads TGTGCCAGGACAGGGGGCGACTATGGCTACACCTTC. Translation gives CARTGGDYGYTF.

This clone was detected a few times. The chain uses TRBV12-3 or TRBV12-4 and TRBJ1-5; D uncertain. The CDR3 is 13 residues long. Trimming left V 3 bases short and J 7 bases short, with 10 bases between. CDR3: CASSFTLGQPQHF. In nucleotides, the CDR3 is TGTGCCAGCAGTTTTACCCTCGGACAGCCCCAGCATTTT.

In its sample, this clone was seen a few times. The V call is TRBV2, the J call TRBJ2-2, with TRBD1 identical over 11 bases. The J segment lost 7 bases and the V segment lost 3 bases, leaving 4 bases of the junction unmatched. Germline CDR1 SNHLY, CDR2 FYNNEI. This CDR3 region has 15 residues. DNA for the CDR3: TGTGCCAGCAGTGATCGGGACAGGGGGGTCGGGGAGCTGTTTTTT. Amino acid sequence: CASSDRDRGVGELFF. Together with reference TRBV2 and TRBJ2-2, the CDR3 gives the full variable domain: EPEVTQTPSHQVTQMGQEVILRCVPISNHLYFYWYRQILGQKVEFLVSFYNNEISEKSEIFDDQFSVERPDGSNFTLKIRSTKLEDSAMYFCASSDRDRGVGELFFGEGSRLTVL.

The chain carries TRBV18 and TRBJ2-1; 10 bases fit TRBD2. J lost 4 bases, V lost 3 bases, and 3 bases had no gene match. This CDR3 spans 15 amino acids. Germline V lookup: CDR1 KGHSH, CDR2 LQKENI. For the CDR3, the DNA is TGTGCCAGCTCACCGACTAGCGGGTTTTACAATGAGCAGTTCTTC. Translation gives CASSPTSGFYNEQFF. The full variable domain, completed using reference TRBV18 and TRBJ2-1, is NAGVMQNPRHLVRRRGQEARLRCSPMKGHSHVYWYRQLPEEGLKFMVYLQKENIIDESGMPKERFSAEFPKEGPSILRIQQVVRGDSAAYFCASSPTSGFYNEQFFGPGTRLTVL.

V usage is TRBV24-1 and J usage is TRBJ2-5; D gene ambiguous. Germline-derived CDR1 and CDR2 are KGHDR and SFDVKD. V was pared by 2 bases and J by 2 bases, with 8 bases between. This CDR3 region has 14 residues. This CDR3 is CATSDSPLQETQYF. CDR3 DNA: TGTGCCACCAGTGATTCCCCCTTGCAAGAGACCCAGTACTTC.

The chain uses TRBV5-1 and TRBJ2-1; 11 positions match TRBD2. This CDR3 is 16 amino acids long. The junction had 4 bases not matched to a gene; V was cut back by 2 bases and J by 3 bases. The germline CDR1 and CDR2 sequences are SGHRS and YFSETQ. CDR3 amino acids: CASSLASGGIYNEQFF. The CDR3 DNA reads TGCGCCAGCAGCTTAGCTAGCGGGGGGATCTACAATGAGCAGTTCTTC.

V is TRBV7-8 and J is TRBJ2-2, with TRBD2 identical over 7 bases. The CDR3 runs 15 residues. CDR1 is SGHVS and CDR2 is FQNEAQ in the germline V gene. V dropped 5 bases and J dropped 3; count of bases not matched to a gene: 6. The chain's CDR3 is CASSPRGDYTGELFF. CDR3 in DNA: TGTGCCAGCAGCCCCCGGGGGGATTACACCGGGGAGCTGTTTTTT.

This chain uses TRBV10-3 with TRBJ2-7, with D perhaps TRBD1 or TRBD2 (7 bases each). Germline CDR1 and CDR2: ENHRY and SYGVKD. The CDR3 is 11 residues long. Trimming shortened V by 10 bases and J by 3 bases, and 10 bases separated the two germline ends. In DNA form, the CDR3 reads TGTGCCACAGGGGGGGGCTACGAGCAGTACGTC. This sequence encodes CATGGGYEQYV.

The rearrangement joins TRBV6-4 to TRBJ1-6, with D perhaps TRBD1 (6 bases). Trimming removed 5 bases from V and 11 bases from J, with 16 bases in between. The germline V gene has CDR1 MRHNA and CDR2 SNTAGT. CDR3 length equals 14 residues. CDR3 amino acids: CASSPQGLGTPLHF. In nucleotides, the CDR3 is TGTGCCAGCAGTCCTCAGGGGCTCGGGACACCCCTCCACTTT.

The rearrangement joins TRBV4-2 to TRBJ2-5, with TRBD2 identical over 8 bases. Germline V CDR1 and CDR2: LGHNA, YNFKEQ. CDR3 length: 15 amino acids. V dropped 0 bases and J dropped 5; count of bases not matched to a gene: 5. CDR3 residues: CASSQEKGLVETQYF. The CDR3 nucleotides read TGTGCCAGCAGCCAAGAAAAGGGACTAGTTGAGACCCAGTACTTC.

As to this clone: Mismatch with germline at one junction end may stem from a read error. The V and J genes are TRBV4-2 and TRBJ1-2; a possible D gene is TRBD1 (6 bases). This CDR3 is built from 13 residues. Germline assignment: CDR1 LGHNA and CDR2 YNFKEQ. The chain's CDR3 is CASSQEGAQGNAF. The CDR3 DNA reads TGTGCCAGCAGCCAAGAGGGAGCACAGGGAAACGCCTTC.